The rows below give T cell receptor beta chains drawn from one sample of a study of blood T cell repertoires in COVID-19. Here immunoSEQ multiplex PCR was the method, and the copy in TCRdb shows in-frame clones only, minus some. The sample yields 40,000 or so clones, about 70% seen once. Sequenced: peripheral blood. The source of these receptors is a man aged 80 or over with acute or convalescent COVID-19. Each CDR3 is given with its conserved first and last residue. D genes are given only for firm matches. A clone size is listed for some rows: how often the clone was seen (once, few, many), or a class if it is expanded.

CASSESTQAGTSGRNEQFF TGCGCCAGCAGTGAGTCGACACAGGCCGGGACTAGCGGGAGGAATGAGCAGTTCTTC NA TRBV10-2 TRBD2 TRBJ2-1
CASSWGVLTYEQYF TGTGCCAGCAGTTGGGGGGTTCTCACCTACGAGCAGTACTTC NA TRBV6-2/TRBV6-3 NA TRBJ2-7
CASSLILAGADEQFF TGTGCCAGCAGCTTAATCCTAGCGGGAGCGGATGAGCAGTTCTTC NA TRBV7-3 TRBD2 TRBJ2-1
CASSLSPQGNTGELFF TGTGCCAGCAGTTTATCCCCGCAGGGGAACACCGGGGAGCTGTTTTTT NA TRBV28 NA TRBJ2-2
CASSRNRAQETQYF TGTGCCAGCAGCCGAAACAGGGCCCAAGAGACCCAGTACTTC NA TRBV14 NA TRBJ2-5
CASSKSPEVNPLCSNQPQHF TGTGCCAGCAGCAAATCCCCGGAGGTCAACCCACTGTGTAGCAATCAGCCCCAGCATTTT NA TRBV21-1 NA TRBJ1-5
CASSLLAGSGANVLTF TGCGCCAGCAGCTTGCTAGCGGGCTCTGGGGCCAACGTCCTGACTTTC NA TRBV5-1 TRBD2 TRBJ2-6
CATSRARTGTNEQFF TGTGCCACCAGCAGGGCCCGAACAGGGACGAATGAGCAGTTCTTC NA TRBV15 NA TRBJ2-1
CATSSDRGNTIYF TGTGCCACCAGCAGCGACAGGGGAAACACCATATATTTT NA TRBV15 NA TRBJ1-3
CASSLGTGRNIQYF TGTGCCAGCAGTTTGGGGACAGGTAGGAACATTCAGTACTTC NA TRBV28 TRBD1 TRBJ2-4
CASSRLAGGVAEQFF TGTGCCAGCAGTCGACTAGCGGGAGGAGTTGCTGAGCAGTTCTTC NA TRBV6-2/TRBV6-3 TRBD2 TRBJ2-1
CASTIDRTSYEQYF TGTGCCAGCACCATTGACAGAACCTCCTACGAGCAGTACTTC NA TRBV28 NA TRBJ2-7
CASSLMGVVLTF TGTGCCAGCAGCTTAATGGGCGTCGTCCTGACTTTC NA TRBV7-9 NA TRBJ2-6
CASSVAGTAPSYEQYF TGTGCCAGCAGTGTTGCAGGGACAGCCCCCTCCTACGAGCAGTACTTC many TRBV6-1 TRBD1 TRBJ2-7
CASSTRGSNGELFF TGTGCCAGTAGTACCAGGGGTTCGAACGGGGAGCTGTTTTTT NA TRBV19 NA TRBJ2-2
CASSHSRTANGYTF TGTGCCAGCAGCCATAGTCGGACAGCCAATGGCTACACCTTC NA TRBV7-9 NA TRBJ1-2
CASSGLAGVDTGELFF TGTGCCAGCAGCGGACTAGCGGGAGTGGACACCGGGGAGCTGTTTTTT few TRBV21-1 NA TRBJ2-2
CASSREGLLGNSPLHF TGTGCCAGTAGCCGAGAGGGATTGCTGGGTAATTCACCCCTCCACTTT once TRBV19 NA TRBJ1-6
CASMGGNSYEQYF TGTGCCAGTATGGGGGGAAACTCCTACGAGCAGTACTTC NA TRBV19 NA TRBJ2-7
CASRQTGQGIGQPQHF TGTGCCAGCAGACAAACCGGACAGGGTATAGGTCAGCCCCAGCATTTT NA TRBV27 TRBD1 TRBJ1-5
CASSQFGGSSYEQYF TGCGCCAGCAGCCAATTTGGCGGAAGCTCCTACGAGCAGTACTTC few TRBV4-3 NA TRBJ2-7
CASKRGGQETQYF TGTGCCAGCAAGCGAGGCGGACAAGAGACCCAGTACTTC many TRBV28 NA TRBJ2-5
CASSSLDRGYQPQHF TGTGCCAGTAGTTCCCTCGACAGGGGCTATCAGCCCCAGCATTTT NA TRBV19 TRBD1 TRBJ1-5
CASSLWSPSGAYEQYF TGTGCCAGCAGTTTATGGTCCCCTAGCGGTGCCTACGAGCAGTACTTC NA TRBV28 TRBD2 TRBJ2-7
CASSPAGFGYTF TGTGCCAGCAGCCCAGCAGGGTTTGGCTACACCTTC NA TRBV13 NA TRBJ1-2
CASSPIGNEQFF TGTGCCAGCAGCCCAATCGGGAATGAGCAGTTCTTC few TRBV3-1/TRBV3-2 NA TRBJ2-1
CASSSGQNTGELFF TGTGCCAGCAGCTCCGGACAAAACACCGGGGAGCTGTTTTTT NA TRBV7-3 NA TRBJ2-2